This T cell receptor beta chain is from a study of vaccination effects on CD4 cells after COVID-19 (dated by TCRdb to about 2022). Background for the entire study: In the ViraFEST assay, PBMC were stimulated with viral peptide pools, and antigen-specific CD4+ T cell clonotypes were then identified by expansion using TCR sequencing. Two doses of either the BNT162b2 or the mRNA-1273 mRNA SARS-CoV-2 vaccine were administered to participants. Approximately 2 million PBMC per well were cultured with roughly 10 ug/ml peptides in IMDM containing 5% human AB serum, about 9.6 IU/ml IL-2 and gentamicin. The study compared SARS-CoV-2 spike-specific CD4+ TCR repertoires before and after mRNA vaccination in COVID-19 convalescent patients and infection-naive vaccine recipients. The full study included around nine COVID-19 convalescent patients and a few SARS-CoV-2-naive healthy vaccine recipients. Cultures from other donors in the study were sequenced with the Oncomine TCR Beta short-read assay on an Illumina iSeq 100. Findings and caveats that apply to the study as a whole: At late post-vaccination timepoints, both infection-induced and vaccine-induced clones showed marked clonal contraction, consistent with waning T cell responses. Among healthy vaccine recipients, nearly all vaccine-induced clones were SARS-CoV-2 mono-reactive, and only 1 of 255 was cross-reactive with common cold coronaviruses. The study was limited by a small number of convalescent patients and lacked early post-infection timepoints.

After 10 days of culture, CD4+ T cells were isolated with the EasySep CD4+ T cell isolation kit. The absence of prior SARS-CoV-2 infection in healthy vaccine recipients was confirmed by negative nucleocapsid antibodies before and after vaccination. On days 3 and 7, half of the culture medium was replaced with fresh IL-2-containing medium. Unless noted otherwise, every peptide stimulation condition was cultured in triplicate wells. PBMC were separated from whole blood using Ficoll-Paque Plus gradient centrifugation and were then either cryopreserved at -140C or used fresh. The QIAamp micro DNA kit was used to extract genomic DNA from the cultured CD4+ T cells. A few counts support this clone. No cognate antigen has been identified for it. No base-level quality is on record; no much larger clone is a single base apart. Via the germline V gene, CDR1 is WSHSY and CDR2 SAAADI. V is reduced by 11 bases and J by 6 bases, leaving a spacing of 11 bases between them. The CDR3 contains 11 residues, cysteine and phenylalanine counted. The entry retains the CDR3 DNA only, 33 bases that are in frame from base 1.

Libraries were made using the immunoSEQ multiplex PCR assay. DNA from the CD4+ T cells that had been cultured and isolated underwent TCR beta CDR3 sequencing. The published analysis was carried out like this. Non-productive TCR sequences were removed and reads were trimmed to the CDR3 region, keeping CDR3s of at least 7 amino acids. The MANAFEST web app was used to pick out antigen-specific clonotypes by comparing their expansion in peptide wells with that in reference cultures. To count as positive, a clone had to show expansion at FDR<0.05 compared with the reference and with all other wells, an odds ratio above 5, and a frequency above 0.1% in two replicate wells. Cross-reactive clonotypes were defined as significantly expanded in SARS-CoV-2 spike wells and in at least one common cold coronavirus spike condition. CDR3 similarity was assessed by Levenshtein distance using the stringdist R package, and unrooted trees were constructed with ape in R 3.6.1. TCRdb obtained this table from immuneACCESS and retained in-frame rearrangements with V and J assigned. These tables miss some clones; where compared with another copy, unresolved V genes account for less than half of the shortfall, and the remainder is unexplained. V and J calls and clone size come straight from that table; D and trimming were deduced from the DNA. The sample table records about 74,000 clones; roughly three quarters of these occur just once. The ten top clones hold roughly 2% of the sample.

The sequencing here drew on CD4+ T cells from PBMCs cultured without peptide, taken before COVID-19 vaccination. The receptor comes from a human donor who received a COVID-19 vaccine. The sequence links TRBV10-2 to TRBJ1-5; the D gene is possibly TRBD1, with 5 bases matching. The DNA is TGCGCCGTGGGGGGGACTCAGCCCCAGCATTTT. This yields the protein CAVGGTQPQHF.